The following is a TCR beta chain sequence with its context. Other DNA sequences in this specimen translate into the identical CDR3. The CDR3 is 13 amino acids. Germline assignment: CDR1 MNHEY and CDR2 SMNVEV (reference sequence). Trimming cost V 4 bases and J 4 bases, with 8 bases left between them. The data derive from a study of shared clonotypes between healthy human individuals. Using immunoSEQ multiplex PCR, the repertoire was profiled, and TCRdb retains in-frame clones only, with some absent. The sample shows more than 2 million clones, 93% of them seen only once. As defined, naive CD8 cells were CD45RO-negative and positively selected for CCR7, with terminally differentiated effector memory CD45RA+ cells excluded.

The receptor comes from a man aged 18 to 29 in good health. Some clones in this sample may be carry-over from other donors' samples. The chain links TRBV27 to TRBJ1-3; D unclear. Specimen: naive CD8+ T cells from PBMCs. CDR3 loop: CASSSRPGNTIYF. DNA of the CDR3: TGTGCCAGCAGTTCCAGGCCCGGAAACACCATATATTTT.